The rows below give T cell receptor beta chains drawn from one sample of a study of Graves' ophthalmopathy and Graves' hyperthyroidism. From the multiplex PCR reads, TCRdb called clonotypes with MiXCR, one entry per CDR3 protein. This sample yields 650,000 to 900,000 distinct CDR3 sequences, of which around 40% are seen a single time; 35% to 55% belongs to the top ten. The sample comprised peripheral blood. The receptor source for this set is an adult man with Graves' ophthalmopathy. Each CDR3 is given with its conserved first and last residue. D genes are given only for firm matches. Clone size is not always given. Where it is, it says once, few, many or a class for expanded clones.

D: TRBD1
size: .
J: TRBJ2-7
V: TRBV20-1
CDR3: CSAKGQTYEQYF
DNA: TGCAGTGCTAAGGGACAGACCTACGAGCAGTACTTC

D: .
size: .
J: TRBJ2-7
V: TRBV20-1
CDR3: CSAMLGLGYGQYF
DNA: TGCAGTGCTATGTTGGGACTGGGGTACGGGCAGTACTTC

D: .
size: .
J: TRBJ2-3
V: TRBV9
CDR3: CASSVDTQYF
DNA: TGTGCCAGCAGCGTAGATACGCAGTATTTT

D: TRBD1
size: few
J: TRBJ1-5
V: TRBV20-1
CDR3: CSAIQGATGPQHF
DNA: TGCAGTGCCATACAGGGGGCCACGGGGCCCCAGCATTTT

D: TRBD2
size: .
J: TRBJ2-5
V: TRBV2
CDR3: CASSGSSGRETQYF
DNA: TGTGCCAGCAGTGGCTCTAGCGGGAGGGAGACCCAGTACTTC

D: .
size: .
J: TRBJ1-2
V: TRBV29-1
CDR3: CSVVSGFFGGYTF
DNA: TGCAGCGTTGTGTCTGGGTTCTTTGGAGGCTACACCTTC

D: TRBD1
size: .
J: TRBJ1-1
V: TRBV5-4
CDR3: CASTHVQAGGTEAFF
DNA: TGTGCCAGCACCCACGTTCAGGCAGGGGGAACTGAAGCTTTCTTT

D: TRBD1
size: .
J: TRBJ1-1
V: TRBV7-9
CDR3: CASSSPGQGGNTEAFF
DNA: TGTGCCAGCAGCTCGCCCGGACAGGGAGGGAACACTGAAGCTTTCTTT

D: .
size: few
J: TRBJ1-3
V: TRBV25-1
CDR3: CASSPKAGNTIYF
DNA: TGTGCCAGCAGTCCGAAGGCTGGAAACACCATATATTTT

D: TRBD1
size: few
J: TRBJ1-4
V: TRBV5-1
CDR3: CASSFDGTETEKLFF
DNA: TGCGCCAGCAGCTTTGATGGGACAGAAACTGAAAAACTGTTTTTT

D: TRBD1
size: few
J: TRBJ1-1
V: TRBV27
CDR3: CASRGQGYAFF
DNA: TGTGCCAGCAGGGGACAGGGGTACGCTTTCTTT

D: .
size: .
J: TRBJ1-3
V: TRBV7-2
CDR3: CASSLAGGDTIYF
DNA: TGTGCCAGCAGCTTAGCGGGAGGGGACACCATATATTTT

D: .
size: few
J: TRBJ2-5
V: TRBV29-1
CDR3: CSVVGGETQYF
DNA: TGCAGCGTTGTCGGCGGGGAGACCCAGTACTTC

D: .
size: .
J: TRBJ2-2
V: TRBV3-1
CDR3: CASSQLRETNTGELFF
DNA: TGTGCCAGCAGCCAACTGCGGGAAACGAACACCGGGGAGCTGTTTTTT

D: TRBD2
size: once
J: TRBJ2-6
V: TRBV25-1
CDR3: CASSLRTSGPGANVLTF
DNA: TGTGCCAGCTCACTTCGGACTAGCGGACCTGGGGCCAACGTCCTGACTTTC

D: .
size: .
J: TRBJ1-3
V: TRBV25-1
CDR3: CASRTDLSTGNTIYF
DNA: TGTGCCAGCAGGACGGACTTGTCTACTGGAAACACCATATATTTT

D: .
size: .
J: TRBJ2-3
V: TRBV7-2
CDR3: CASSLGTGSTDTQYF
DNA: TGTGCCAGCAGCTTGGGAACAGGTAGCACAGATACGCAGTATTTT

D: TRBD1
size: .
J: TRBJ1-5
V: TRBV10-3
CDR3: CASTQKGQGSNQPQHF
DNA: TGTGCCAGCACCCAAAAGGGACAGGGAAGCAATCAGCCCCAGCATTTT

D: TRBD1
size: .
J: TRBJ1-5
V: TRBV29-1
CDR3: CSQNSQGANDQPQHF
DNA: TGCAGCCAAAACTCGCAGGGGGCGAACGATCAGCCCCAGCATTTT

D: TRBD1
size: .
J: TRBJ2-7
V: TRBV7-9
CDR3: CASSPRGTGTNEQYF
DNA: TGTGCCAGCAGCCCCCGAGGGACAGGCACCAACGAGCAGTACTTC

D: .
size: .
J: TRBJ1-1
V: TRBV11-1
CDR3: CASSFGERGAFF
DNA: TGTGCCAGCAGCTTCGGAGAGCGCGGAGCTTTCTTT

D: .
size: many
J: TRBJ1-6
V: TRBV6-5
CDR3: CASSRGGGAYNSPLHF
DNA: TGTGCCAGCAGTCGGGGAGGAGGGGCCTATAATTCACCCCTCCACTTT

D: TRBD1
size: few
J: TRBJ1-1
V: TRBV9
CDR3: CASSDDRDTEAFF
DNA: TGTGCCAGCAGTGATGACAGGGACACTGAAGCTTTCTTT

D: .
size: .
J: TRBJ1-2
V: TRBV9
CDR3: CARSAEGYGYTF
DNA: TGTGCCCGCAGCGCGGAGGGGTATGGCTACACCTTC

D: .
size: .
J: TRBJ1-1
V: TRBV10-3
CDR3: CASSYSGWGDNPEAFF
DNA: TGTGCCAGCAGTTACTCGGGATGGGGGGACAATCCTGAAGCTTTCTTT

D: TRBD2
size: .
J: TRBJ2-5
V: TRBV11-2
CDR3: CASSMGLAGALSVETQYF
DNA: TGTGCCAGCAGCATGGGACTAGCGGGAGCCCTCTCGGTGGAGACCCAGTACTTC

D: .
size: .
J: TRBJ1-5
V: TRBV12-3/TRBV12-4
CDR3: CASTSGRSNQPQHF
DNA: TGTGCCAGCACCTCGGGGCGGAGCAATCAGCCCCAGCATTTT

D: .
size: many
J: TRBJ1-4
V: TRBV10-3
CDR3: CAISGGYNEKLFF
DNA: TGTGCCATCAGCGGCGGTTATAATGAAAAACTGTTTTTT

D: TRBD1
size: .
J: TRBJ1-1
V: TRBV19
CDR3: CASSIGQGVDTEAFF
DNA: TGTGCCAGTAGTATAGGACAGGGCGTTGACACTGAAGCTTTCTTT

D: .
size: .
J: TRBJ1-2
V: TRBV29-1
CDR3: CSSWEGYSGYTF
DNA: TGCAGCAGTTGGGAAGGGTATAGTGGCTACACCTTC

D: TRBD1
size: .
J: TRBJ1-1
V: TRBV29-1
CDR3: CSFKATGHTEAFF
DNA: TGCAGCTTTAAGGCGACAGGGCACACTGAAGCTTTCTTT

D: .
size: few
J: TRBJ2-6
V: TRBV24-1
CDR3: CATSDFEAGANVLTF
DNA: TGTGCCACCAGTGATTTTGAGGCTGGGGCCAACGTCCTGACTTTC

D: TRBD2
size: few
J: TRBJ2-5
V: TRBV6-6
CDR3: CASSYSMLSGRRETQYF
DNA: TGTGCCAGCAGTTACTCGATGCTTAGCGGGAGACGAGAGACCCAGTACTTC

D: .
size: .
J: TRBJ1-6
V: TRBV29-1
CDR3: CSLEGRSPLHF
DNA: TGCAGCTTGGAAGGACGTTCACCCCTCCACTTT

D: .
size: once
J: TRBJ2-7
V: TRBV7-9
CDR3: CASSPITGGGSEQYF
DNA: TGTGCCAGCAGCCCTATCACAGGGGGGGGAAGCGAGCAGTACTTC

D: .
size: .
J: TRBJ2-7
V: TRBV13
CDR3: CASSRRRTDSYEQYF
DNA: TGTGCCAGCAGCCGCCGGAGGACTGATTCCTACGAGCAGTACTTC

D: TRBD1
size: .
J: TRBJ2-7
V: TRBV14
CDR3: CASSQVAGQVYEQYF
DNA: TGTGCCAGCAGCCAAGTCGCGGGACAGGTTTACGAGCAGTACTTC

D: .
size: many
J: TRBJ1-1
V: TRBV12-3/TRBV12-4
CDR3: CASSPRHPEAFF
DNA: TGTGCCAGCAGTCCTAGACACCCCGAAGCTTTCTTT

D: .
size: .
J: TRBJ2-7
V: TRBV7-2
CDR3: CASSSDGAYEQYF
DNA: TGTGCCAGCAGCTCGGACGGGGCGTACGAGCAGTACTTC

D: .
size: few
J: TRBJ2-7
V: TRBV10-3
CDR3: CASYTGTRREEQYF
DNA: TGTGCCAGCTATACCGGGACCCGGCGGGAAGAGCAGTACTTC

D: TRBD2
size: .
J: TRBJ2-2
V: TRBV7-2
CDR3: CASSWRVAGAGELFF
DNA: TGTGCCAGCAGCTGGCGGGTCGCGGGGGCCGGGGAGCTGTTTTTT

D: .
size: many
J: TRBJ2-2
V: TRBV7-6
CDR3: CASTQGGSGELFF
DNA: TGTGCCAGCACCCAAGGCGGCTCCGGGGAGCTGTTTTTT

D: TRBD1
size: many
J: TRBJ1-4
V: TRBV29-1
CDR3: CSVDPGTGEKLFF
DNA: TGCAGCGTCGACCCCGGGACAGGGGAAAAACTGTTTTTT